This T cell receptor (beta chain) stems from a study of T cells after yellow fever vaccination. This clonotype appeared a few times. The CDR3 runs to 15 residues. Trimming cost V 2 bases and J 7 bases; bases outside gene matches: 3. TCRdb re-derived calls from the 5' RACE reads in MiXCR, one entry per CDR3 protein. In the table there are about 550,000 distinct CDR3 sequences, approximately 21% of which are singletons. The rearrangement uses TRBV12-3 or TRBV12-4 and TRBJ2-1, with 12 bases matching TRBD2. The receptor comes from a man aged 25 to 40 who received the YFV17D yellow fever vaccine. The specimen was PBMCs, collected 15 days after the yellow fever booster vaccination. CDR3 residues: CASSLRLAGVNEQFF. The CDR3 region has the DNA TGTGCCAGCAGTTTACGACTAGCGGGAGTTAATGAGCAGTTCTTC.